This passage covers 18 T cell receptor beta chains from one sample sequenced in a study of blood T cell repertoires in COVID-19. The data were produced by immunoSEQ multiplex PCR, yet TCRdb's version contains in-frame clones alone and is incomplete. Here the sample spans about half a million clones, about 88% being singletons. The source material was peripheral blood. These TCRs come from a man in his late teens or twenties with COVID-19, enrolled during active disease.

The chain uses TRBV2 and TRBJ2-5, with D possibly matching TRBD1 (5 bases). V shed 7 bases and J shed 5 bases, with 20 bases lying between them. This CDR3 spans 15 amino acids. Germline V lookup: CDR1 SNHLY, CDR2 FYNNEI. The CDR3: CASTLGVQVEETQYF. Written as DNA, the CDR3 is TGTGCCAGCACCTTAGGGGTACAGGTCGAGGAGACCCAGTACTTC.

The J gene is TRBJ1-3, the V gene TRBV28; a weak D match, TRBD1 (5 bases). Trimming took off 5 bases at V and 1 base at J, with 9 bases between the two ends. Per the germline V gene, CDR1 is MDHEN and CDR2 is SYDVKM. The CDR3 loop spans 14 amino acids. CDR3 loop: CASSGGLSGNTIYF. The DNA of the CDR3 is TGTGCCAGCAGTGGGGGACTTTCTGGAAACACCATATATTTT. Full variable domain (rest looked up from reference TRBV28 and TRBJ1-3): DVKVTQSSRYLVKRTGEKVFLECVQDMDHENMFWYRQDPGLGLRLIYFSYDVKMKEKGDIPEGYSVSREKKERFSLILESASTNQTSMYLCASSGGLSGNTIYFGEGSWLTVV.

This clone was picked up a small number of times. The rearrangement joins TRBV10-1 to TRBJ1-4, with D unresolved. The CDR3 consists of 13 residues. Germline V lookup: CDR1 WNHNN, CDR2 SYGVQD (reference sequence). Trimming removed 2 bases at V and 7 bases at J, with 8 bases between. The CDR3 DNA reads as TGCGCCAGCAGTGAGGAGCGGTCTGAAAAACTGTTTTTT. As protein: CASSEERSEKLFF.

The chain combines TRBV18 with TRBJ2-3, with 7 positions matching TRBD2. The germline V gene encodes CDR1 KGHSH and CDR2 LQKENI. V was clipped by 4 bases and J by 6 bases; unmatched bases: 7. The CDR3 runs 14 residues. CDR3 DNA sequence: TGTGCCAGCTCACGAGATCAGGGAGGGGATACGCAGTATTTT. It encodes CASSRDQGGDTQYF.

Details on this clone: Other DNA sequences in this sample translate to the same CDR3. V usage is TRBV29-1 and J usage is TRBJ2-2, with D possibly TRBD1 on 6 matching bases. Germline lookup yields CDR1 SQVTM and CDR2 ANQGSEA. Trimming cost V 3 bases and J 4 bases, with 6 bases left between them. The CDR3 is 12 amino acids. CDR3 amino acids: CSVDRGTGELFF. CDR3 sequence (DNA): TGCAGCGTTGACAGGGGCACCGGGGAGCTGTTTTTT.

There are a few counts of this clone. The germline gene is not matched at one end of the junction; a read error may be the cause. The chain recombines TRBV7-7 with TRBJ2-6, with D possibly matching TRBD2 (5 bases). The CDR3 sequence is 15 residues long. Germline V gene data show CDR1 as SSHAT and CDR2 as FNYEAQ (reference sequence). The DNA for the CDR3 is TGTGCTAGCAGCCCCCCATCGGGAGGGGCCAACGTCCTGACTTTC. It translates to CASSPPSGGANVLTF.

The CDR3 DNA sequence: TGTGCCAGCAGCTTAGCACCCTGGACAGTCAAAGCTTTCTTT. It encodes CASSLAPWTVKAFF. This chain uses TRBV11-2 with TRBJ1-1; tentatively, D is TRBD1 (6 bases). Deletions cut 1 base from V and 9 bases from J, with 15 bases between. CDR3 length: 14 amino acids. Germline V gene lookup returns CDR1 SGHAT and CDR2 FQNNGV.

The chain recombines TRBV6-5 with TRBJ2-2; 7 bases map to TRBD2. In germline, CDR1 is MNHEY, CDR2 SVGAGI. V was pared by 5 bases and J by 6 bases, with 9 bases of the junction left unmatched. The CDR3 is 15 amino acids. The CDR3 region is CASSRKAGTAGELFF. The CDR3 DNA reads TGTGCCAGCAGTCGAAAAGCGGGGACGGCCGGGGAGCTGTTTTTT.

This chain connects TRBV27 to TRBJ2-7; TRBD2 matches at 9 bases. CDR1 and CDR2 (germline): MNHEY, SMNVEV (reference sequence). The CDR3 contains 15 residues. After removal of 6 bases from V and 1 base from J, the junction contained 7 bases not matched to a gene. CDR3 sequence (DNA): TGTGCCAGCAGATTTAGCGGGAGTGGATCCTACGAGCAGTACTTC. It translates to CASRFSGSGSYEQYF.

This rearrangement joins TRBV11-2 to TRBJ2-5; 7 bases are a match to TRBD2. CDR1 and CDR2 from the germline V gene are SGHAT and FQNNGV. V gave up 3 bases and J gave up 8 bases; unmatched junction bases: 12. The CDR3 consists of 15 residues. The chain's CDR3 is CASSLELADTYTQYF. CDR3 nucleotide sequence: TGTGCCAGCAGCTTGGAGCTAGCGGACACGTACACCCAGTACTTC.

The chain combines TRBV14 with TRBJ2-7; D unresolved. Germline V gives CDR1 SGHDN, CDR2 FVKESK. V gave up 3 bases and J gave up 9 bases, with 15 bases separating them. The CDR3 extends over 13 amino acids. The CDR3 region has the DNA TGTGCCAGCAGCCACCTCGGTATGCGAGGGCAGTACTTC. Its protein is CASSHLGMRGQYF.

The count of this clone is one. The chain joins TRBV15 to TRBJ1-5; D gene ambiguous. Germline-derived CDR1 and CDR2 are LNHNV and YYDKDF (reference sequence). Trimming took off 4 bases at V and 6 bases at J, with 10 bases between the two ends. This CDR3 has 13 residues. The CDR3 reads CATSMEAGQPQHF. In DNA form, the CDR3 reads TGTGCCACCAGCATGGAGGCGGGTCAGCCCCAGCATTTT. The complete variable domain, with remaining parts taken from reference TRBV15 and TRBJ1-5, reads DAMVIQNPRYQVTQFGKPVTLSCSQTLNHNVMYWYQQKSSQAPKLLFHYYDKDFNNEADTPDNFQSRRPNTSFCFLDIRSPGLGDTAMYLCATSMEAGQPQHFGDGTRLSIL.

The V and J genes are TRBV5-1 and TRBJ1-1; 12 nucleotides line up with TRBD1. After removal of 0 bases from V and 5 bases from J, the junction contained 11 bases not matched to a gene. This CDR3 spans 18 amino acids. The V gene's germline CDR1 is SGHRS and CDR2 YFSETQ. The CDR3 nucleotides read TGCGCCAGCAGCTTGGCCTTGGGACAGGGGGCGGTCTTAACTGAAGCTTTCTTT. As protein: CASSLALGQGAVLTEAFF. Full variable domain (remainder filled in from reference TRBV5-1 and TRBJ1-1): KAGVTQTPRYLIKTRGQQVTLSCSPISGHRSVSWYQQTPGQGLQFLFEYFSETQRNKGNFPGRFSGRQFSNSRSEMNVSTLELGDSALYLCASSLALGQGAVLTEAFFGQGTRLTVV.

The rearrangement links TRBV19 to TRBJ2-1, with D perhaps matching TRBD2 (5 bases). The CDR3 has 15 residues. Germline V lookup: CDR1 LNHDA, CDR2 SQIVND (reference sequence). Between the trimmed V and J ends, which lost 2 bases and 7 bases, there was a span of 15 bases. This CDR3 is CASSIISLRGNEQFF. CDR3 sequence (DNA): TGTGCCAGTAGTATAATTAGCCTGCGAGGGAATGAGCAGTTCTTC.

This clone has only one observation. The chain carries TRBV27 and TRBJ2-7, with TRBD2 identical over 8 bases. V was pared by 7 bases and J by 2 bases, with 10 bases of the junction left unmatched. The CDR3 is made up of 15 amino acids. CDR1 is MNHEY and CDR2 is SMNVEV in the germline V gene (reference sequence). The CDR3 protein is CASKVSAGGTYEQYF. DNA of the CDR3: TGTGCCAGCAAAGTTAGTGCGGGGGGCACCTACGAGCAGTACTTC.

V gene TRBV7-9 combines with J gene TRBJ1-1, with a weak D call TRBD1 (6 bases). Between the trimmed V and J ends, which lost 1 base and 5 bases, there was a span of 14 bases. The CDR3 length is 15 residues. Germline CDR1 SEHNR, CDR2 FQNEAQ (reference sequence). In DNA form, the CDR3 reads TGTGCCAGCAGCTTAGGGTTGGGGGCCGGGACTGAAGCTTTCTTT. It specifies CASSLGLGAGTEAFF.

The chain carries TRBV24-1 and TRBJ2-1; TRBD2 matches at 7 bases. Germline trimming cut 9 bases from V and 2 bases from J; bases unmatched to any gene: 12. Germline V gene data show CDR1 as KGHDR and CDR2 as SFDVKD. The length of the CDR3 is 16 residues. The CDR3 DNA reads as TGTGCCACCCTTGGGGCGGGAGTCACCCCCTACAATGAGCAGTTCTTC. Translating it yields CATLGAGVTPYNEQFF.

V and J are TRBV28 and TRBJ2-3; D is unclear. Germline V gene lookup returns CDR1 MDHEN and CDR2 SYDVKM. The CDR3 has 12 residues. V dropped 6 bases and J dropped 8 bases, with 12 bases sitting between them. The CDR3 DNA sequence: TGTGCCAGCAGCGGCCGCGGTGGTACGCAGTATTTT. Protein sequence: CASSGRGGTQYF.